These 5 T cell receptor beta chains originate from one sample sequenced in a study of T cell changes during pregnancy in multiple sclerosis. Only in-frame clones appear in the TCRdb table, and some are missing; sequencing was by immunoSEQ multiplex PCR. The repertoire consists of approximately 47,000 clones, with 94% occurring once and the leading ten covering 0.47%. The material sequenced was CD4+ T cells from peripheral blood mononuclear cells, taken in the first trimester of pregnancy. The receptors originated from a female donor with multiple sclerosis, enrolled in a pregnancy study.

The chain has TRBV7-2 and TRBJ1-1, with a possible D match to TRBD1 (5 bases). The CDR3 loop spans 16 amino acids. V shed 2 bases and J shed 7 bases, with 20 bases lying between them. Germline CDR1 reads SGHTA; CDR2 reads FQGNSA. The CDR3: CASSLQVLRTGGEAFF. CDR3 nucleotide sequence: TGTGCCAGCAGCTTACAGGTTTTGAGGACCGGGGGTGAAGCTTTCTTT.

The CDR3 sequence is CASRGGRQETQYF. The CDR3, as DNA: TGTGCCAGCAGGGGGGGAAGACAAGAGACCCAGTACTTC. The chain joins TRBV2 to TRBJ2-5; TRBD2 is a possible D gene (6 bases). The V gene lost 6 bases and the J gene lost 2 bases, with 10 bases spanning the gap. Per germline, CDR1 SNHLY and CDR2 FYNNEI. The CDR3 is 13 amino acids. Filled out from reference TRBV2 and TRBJ2-5, the complete variable domain reads EPEVTQTPSHQVTQMGQEVILRCVPISNHLYFYWYRQILGQKVEFLVSFYNNEISEKSEIFDDQFSVERPDGSNFTLKIRSTKLEDSAMYFCASRGGRQETQYFGPGTRLLVL.

A single count supports this clone. This sequence joins TRBV7-8 and TRBJ1-1; D ambiguous. Germline assignment: CDR1 SGHVS and CDR2 FQNEAQ. The length of the CDR3 is 14 residues. V shed 1 base and J shed 7 bases, with 13 bases lying between them. CDR3 amino acids: CASSLVRGASEAFF. DNA of the CDR3: TGTGCCAGCAGCTTAGTACGAGGAGCAAGTGAAGCTTTCTTT.

The chain carries TRBV6-5 and TRBJ1-2, with D unclear. The V gene's germline CDR1 is MNHEY and CDR2 SVGAGI. The CDR3 totals 14 residues. Trimming cost V 0 bases and J 1 base, with 6 bases left between them. CDR3: CASSYSALNYGYTF. CDR3 bases: TGTGCCAGCAGTTACTCGGCCCTTAACTATGGCTACACCTTC.

The gene calls are TRBV12-5 and TRBJ1-1; D call uncertain. The CDR3 runs to 13 residues. The V gene lost 8 bases and the J gene lost 2 bases, with 12 bases spanning the gap. CDR1 LGHNT and CDR2 FRNRAP come from the germline V gene. CDR3 nucleotides: TGTGCTAGTACCTTGGGAGCCAACACTGAAGCTTTCTTT. Amino acid sequence: CASTLGANTEAFF.